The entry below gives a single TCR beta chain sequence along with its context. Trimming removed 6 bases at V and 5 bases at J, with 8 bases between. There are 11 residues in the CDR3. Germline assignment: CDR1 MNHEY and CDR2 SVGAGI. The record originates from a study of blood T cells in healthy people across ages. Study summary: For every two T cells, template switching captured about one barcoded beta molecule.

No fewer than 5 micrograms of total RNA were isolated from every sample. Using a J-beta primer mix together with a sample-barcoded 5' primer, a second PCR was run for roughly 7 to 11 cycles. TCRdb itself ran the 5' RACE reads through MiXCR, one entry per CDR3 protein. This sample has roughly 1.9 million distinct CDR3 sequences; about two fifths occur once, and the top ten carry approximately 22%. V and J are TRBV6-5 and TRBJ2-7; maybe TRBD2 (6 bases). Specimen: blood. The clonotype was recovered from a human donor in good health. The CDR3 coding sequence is TGTGCCAGCAGCCGACTAGACGAGCAGTACTTC. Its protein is CASSRLDEQYF.